The sequence of this TCR beta chain was determined in a study of blood T cell repertoires in COVID-19. Data came from immunoSEQ multiplex PCR; TCRdb stores just in-frame clones and leaves some out. The sample yields about 50,000 clones, approximately 85% seen once. V shed 3 bases and J shed 1 base, with 9 bases lying between them. Germline V lookup: CDR1 MDHEN, CDR2 SYDVKM. The CDR3 is 14 residues long. The sample comprised peripheral blood. The V and J genes are TRBV28 and TRBJ1-1; D gene uncertain. The clonotype was recovered from a woman aged 55-69 years with acute or convalescent COVID-19. The CDR3 here is CASSLEQRNTEAFF. As DNA, the CDR3 is TGTGCCAGCAGTTTGGAGCAACGGAACACTGAAGCTTTCTTT.